This T cell receptor (beta chain) derives from a study of cytomegalovirus exposure and HLA in healthy donors. 13 Jbeta primers and 60 Vbeta primers were used for the PCR. Only in-frame clones appear in the TCRdb table, and some are missing; sequencing was by immunoSEQ multiplex PCR. Altogether over 150,000 clones are present, roughly 80% being singletons, with the ten largest covering 7.5% to 9%. Trimming stripped 0 bases from V and 0 bases from J, with 13 bases between. This CDR3 contains 18 residues. Germline loops: CDR1 SGHRS, CDR2 YFSETQ. The sequence was obtained from a male donor in good health and CMV-seropositive. The chain is built from TRBV5-1 and TRBJ2-6; TRBD1 might be the D (6 bases). Sequencing was performed on PBMCs. As DNA, the CDR3 is TGCGCCAGCAGCTTGGCAGGGGCCCTCAGCTCTGGGGCCAACGTCCTGACTTTC. Encoded protein: CASSLAGALSSGANVLTF.